This passage covers 16 T cell receptor beta chains from one sample sequenced in a study of low-dose radiotherapy and immunotherapy resistance in tumors. TRAV and TRBV primers primed cDNA for both TCRalpha and TCRbeta. TCR amplification used roughly 20 PCR cycles, a constant-region primer and a V-primer adapter. Using its own MiXCR run on the reads, TCRdb lists one record per CDR3 protein. The table shows 15,000 to 20,000 distinct CDR3 sequences, with less than 85% occurring only once. All receptors come from a human donor with advanced metastatic prostate, ovarian, gallbladder or colorectal cancer (not recorded which). This table probably holds off-target reads from a library built for another chain.

The V and J genes are TRBV15 and TRBJ1-5; 9 bases agree with TRBD1. The junction had 9 bases not matched to a gene; V was cut back by 6 bases and J by 15 bases. Looked up from germline, CDR1 is LNHNV and CDR2 is YYDKDF (reference sequence). The CDR3 length is 12 residues. The CDR3: CATSVNRGPVHF. The CDR3 DNA reads as TGTGCCACCAGTGTCAACAGGGGGCCGGTGCATTTT.

The table lists this clonotype with a count of one. J is TRBJ2-3 and V is TRBV20-1; 9 nucleotides align to TRBD2. This CDR3 comprises 16 residues. J lost 0 bases, V lost 5 bases, and 9 bases had no gene match. Germline assignment: CDR1 DFQATT and CDR2 SNEGSKA (reference sequence). CDR3: CSALAGVDSSTDTQYF. CDR3 DNA sequence: TGCAGTGCTTTAGCGGGAGTTGACTCTAGCACAGATACGCAGTATTTT.

V is TRBV20-1 and J is TRBJ1-1; 8 bases align to TRBD1. Losses at the gene ends were 3 bases for V and 0 bases for J; bases not matched to a gene: 9. There are 16 residues in the CDR3. Germline CDR1 DFQATT, CDR2 SNEGSKA (reference sequence). DNA for the CDR3: TGCAGTGCTAGCGACGGACAGGGACTAATGAACACTGAAGCTTTCTTT. Translated: CSASDGQGLMNTEAFF.

The rearrangement links TRBV4-2 to TRBJ2-7, with D perhaps TRBD2 (5 bases). From germline, CDR1 is LGHNA and CDR2 YNFKEQ. The CDR3 sequence is 17 residues long. V lost 0 bases to trimming and J lost 2 bases, with 17 bases between them. The CDR3 DNA is TGTGCCAGCAGCCAAGAATCTGAGAGCGGACTCCCCTACGAGCAGTACTTC. This encodes CASSQESESGLPYEQYF.

This chain joins TRBV20-1 and TRBJ2-7; possibly TRBD1 or TRBD2 for D (5 bases each). The CDR3 runs 12 residues. The germline gives CDR1 DFQATT, CDR2 SNEGSKA (reference sequence). The V gene lost 6 bases and the J gene lost 4 bases, with 13 bases spanning the gap. Here the CDR3 DNA reads TGCAGTGCGACGGGACCCCGTTACGAGCAGTACTTC. Translated: CSATGPRYEQYF.

The chain employs TRBV28 and TRBJ2-7; no clear D gene. The V and J ends lost 6 bases and 3 bases respectively, with 15 bases between them. The CDR3 is 14 amino acids. Per the germline V gene, CDR1 is MDHEN and CDR2 is SYDVKM. In DNA form, the CDR3 reads TGTGCCAGCAGCCTACGAAGGAGCCTCTACGAGCAGTACTTC. This gives the protein CASSLRRSLYEQYF.

The chain employs TRBV6-6 and TRBJ2-3; 8 positions match TRBD2. J was trimmed by 2 bases and V by 6 bases; bases with no gene match: 7. Germline V gene lookup returns CDR1 MNHNY and CDR2 SVGAGI (reference sequence). This CDR3 region has 15 residues. The chain's CDR3 is CASSTTSGPTDTQYF. In DNA form, the CDR3 reads TGTGCCAGCAGCACAACTAGCGGACCCACAGATACGCAGTATTTT.

The rearrangement joins TRBV27 to TRBJ2-5; 9 positions agree with TRBD2. After removal of 3 bases from V and 5 bases from J, the junction contained 1 base not matched to a gene. Per germline, CDR1 MNHEY and CDR2 SMNVEV (reference sequence). CDR3 length: 13 amino acids. CDR3 sequence: CASSLREGETQYF. CDR3 sequence (DNA): TGTGCCAGCAGTTTGCGGGAGGGGGAGACCCAGTACTTC.

The rearrangement uses TRBV20-1 and TRBJ2-6, with 7 bases identical to TRBD2. V was clipped by 0 bases and J by 0 bases; unmatched bases: 8. Germline values: CDR1 DFQATT, CDR2 SNEGSKA (reference sequence). This CDR3 has 18 residues. CDR3 protein: CSARDGTSVSSGANVLTF. CDR3 nucleotide sequence: TGCAGTGCTAGAGATGGAACTAGCGTGAGCTCTGGGGCCAACGTCCTGACTTTC.

This sequence joins TRBV4-2 and TRBJ2-1; perhaps TRBD2 as D (7 bases). The germline V and J ends were trimmed by 4 bases and 7 bases, with 20 bases remaining between them. The CDR3 length is 16 residues. Germline CDR1 reads LGHNA; CDR2 reads YNFKEQ. The CDR3 bases are TGTGCCAGCAGCCCGTCGGGGGGCGCGTGGAGTAATGAGCAGTTCTTC. This encodes CASSPSGGAWSNEQFF.

Details on this clonotype: An end of the junction differs from the germline gene, which may be a read error. The rearrangement links TRBV6-4 to TRBJ2-6, with no clear D. This CDR3 is built from 14 residues. Per the germline V gene, CDR1 is MRHNA and CDR2 is SNTAGT. CDR3 sequence reads: CASSDDSGTNVLTF. In nucleotides, the CDR3 is TGTGCCAGCAGTGACGACTCTGGGACCAACGTCCTGACTTTC.

Written as DNA, the CDR3 is TGTGCCAGCAGGCAGAAGGGGTCAGGGGGCAGGACTGAAGCTTTCTTT. It encodes CASRQKGSGGRTEAFF. This rearrangement joins TRBV3-1 to TRBJ1-1, with 8 bases that match TRBD1. Germline V CDR1 and CDR2: LGHDT, YNNKEL (reference sequence). CDR3 size: 16 residues. V shed 6 bases, J shed 5 bases, and the junction held 14 bases outside the gene matches.

CDR3 coding DNA: TGTGCCAGCAGTTACTCAAGTCCCCAGTACCAGCATTTT. Translation: CASSYSSPQYQHF. The rearrangement joins TRBV6-2 or TRBV6-3 to TRBJ1-5; the D is unclear. Germline V gene sequence: CDR1 MNHEY, CDR2 SVGEGT. This CDR3 has 13 amino acids. Trimming stripped 0 bases from V and 12 bases from J, with 12 bases between.

V gene TRBV7-4 combines with J gene TRBJ2-7, with 13 bases matching TRBD2. V lost 7 bases and J lost 0; bases outside the gene matches: 12. Germline V gene data show CDR1 as SGHVT and CDR2 as SQSDAQ. The CDR3 is made up of 18 amino acids. CDR3 region: CASTLMTSGGPSSYEQYF. CDR3 bases: TGTGCCAGCACCCTGATGACTAGCGGGGGGCCGAGCTCCTACGAGCAGTACTTC.

The J gene is TRBJ1-4, the V gene TRBV12-3 or TRBV12-4; D is uncertain. Trimming removed 6 bases from V and 7 bases from J, with 15 bases in between. The CDR3 covers 14 residues. The CDR3 DNA is TGTGCCAGCAGCTGGGCGCTTAGTGGTGAAAAACTGTTTTTT. Protein sequence: CASSWALSGEKLFF.

The CDR3 nucleotides are TGTGCCTGGACCCTCCGGTTTGGAGAGACCCAGTACTTC. Residues: CAWTLRFGETQYF. This chain connects TRBV30 to TRBJ2-5; no firm D call. V shed 4 bases and J shed 4 bases, with 13 bases lying between them. The CDR3 length is 13 residues. Germline values: CDR1 GTSNPN, CDR2 SVGIG (reference sequence). The full variable domain, rest sourced from reference TRBV30 and TRBJ2-5, is SQTIHQWPATLVQPVGSPLSLECTVEGTSNPNLYWYRQAAGRGLQLLFYSVGIGQISSEVPQNLSASRPQDRQFILSSKKLLLSDSGFYLCAWTLRFGETQYFGPGTRLLVL.